This T cell receptor beta chain emerged from a study of T-cell memory formation after mild COVID-19. Looking at the study overall: Largely, the TCR clusters proved donor specific. Study-wide results and caveats: Specificity for SARS-CoV-2 was not confirmed among the second-wave clones peaking on day 37. Some SARS-CoV-2-responding clones were already detected in memory before infection.

This CDR3 region has 15 residues. Germline V gene lookup returns CDR1 KGHSH and CDR2 LQKENI. Trimming shortened V by 3 bases and J by 4 bases, and 15 bases separated the two germline ends. About this clonotype: Its antigen is currently unknown.

MiXCR, run by TCRdb on the 5' RACE reads, gives a single entry per CDR3 protein. The data contain 300,000 to 400,000 distinct CDR3 sequences, 15% of them singletons. The material sequenced was PBMCs or a T cell subset sorted from them (not recorded which). The chain couples TRBV18 to TRBJ1-2; perhaps TRBD1 as D (6 bases). The sequence came from a man between 18 and 29 years old who had mild COVID-19 (a few samples of this study predate the infection). Cell type and time point are not known. The CDR3 sequence is CASSPRTEPTYGYTF. The DNA for the CDR3 is TGTGCCAGCTCACCCAGGACAGAGCCAACCTATGGCTACACCTTC. Combining the CDR3 with reference TRBV18 and TRBJ1-2 gives the whole variable domain NAGVMQNPRHLVRRRGQEARLRCSPMKGHSHVYWYRQLPEEGLKFMVYLQKENIIDESGMPKERFSAEFPKEGPSILRIQQVVRGDSAAYFCASSPRTEPTYGYTFGSGTRLTVV.